A selection of T cell receptor beta chains follows, all from one sample in a study of cytomegalovirus exposure and HLA in healthy donors. Sequenced by immunoSEQ multiplex PCR; TCRdb stores in-frame clones only, minus some. The data show about 120,000 clones, 60% to 80% seen once. The sample was PBMCs. These receptors all come from a man aged 45-65 years in good health and CMV-seropositive. The CDR3 runs from the conserved cysteine through the conserved F or W. A D gene is named only where the DNA matches it firmly. Some rows have no size entry. The others give once, few or many, or a class for an expanded clone.

len	v_gene	j_gene	abundance	d_gene	CDR3aa	CDR3nt
13	TRBV29-1	TRBJ1-4	-	TRBD1	CSVMGQLGEKLFF	TGCAGCGTGATGGGACAGCTAGGGGAAAAACTGTTTTTT
17	TRBV15	TRBJ1-2	-	-	CATSREGGFGANYGYTF	TGTGCCACCAGCAGAGAGGGGGGATTTGGGGCTAACTATGGCTACACCTTC
15	TRBV5-4	TRBJ2-7	-	TRBD2	CASSFFGGSSYEQYF	TGTGCCAGCAGCTTCTTTGGCGGGAGCTCCTACGAGCAGTACTTC
14	TRBV11-2	TRBJ1-1	once	TRBD1	CASSLNRGVAEAFF	TGTGCCAGCAGCCTCAACAGGGGGGTGGCTGAAGCTTTCTTT
14	TRBV28	TRBJ2-7	-	-	CASSTGTRGYEQYF	TGTGCCAGCAGTACCGGGACCAGGGGTTACGAGCAATACTTC
15	TRBV5-1	TRBJ2-1	-	-	CASTTEDPSYNEQFF	TGCGCCAGCACGACAGAGGACCCTTCCTACAATGAGCAGTTCTTC
15	TRBV13	TRBJ2-2	-	-	CASSSAPRRTGELFF	TGTGCCAGCAGCTCCGCCCCGCGTCGGACCGGGGAGCTGTTTTTT
16	TRBV11-2	TRBJ1-4	few	TRBD1	CASSLYGTGGGEKLFF	TGTGCCAGCAGCTTATATGGGACAGGGGGCGGAGAAAAACTGTTTTTT
15	TRBV19	TRBJ2-3	-	-	CASSRVSAGGDTQYF	TGTGCCAGTAGCCGCGTATCGGCTGGAGGGGATACGCAGTATTTT
14	TRBV9	TRBJ1-2	-	-	CASSVSVDGYGYTF	TGTGCCAGCAGCGTCTCCGTTGACGGGTATGGCTACACCTTC
14	TRBV14	TRBJ1-4	-	TRBD1	CASKQGTVNEKLFF	TGTGCCAGTAAACAGGGGACAGTTAATGAAAAACTGTTTTTT
15	TRBV9	TRBJ2-7	-	TRBD2	CASSPLLAGVHEQYF	TGTGCCAGCAGCCCCCTACTAGCGGGAGTTCACGAGCAGTACTTC
13	TRBV19	TRBJ1-1	few	-	CASHGQLNTEAFF	TGTGCCAGTCACGGACAGTTGAACACTGAAGCTTTCTTT
16	TRBV11-1	TRBJ2-1	-	TRBD1	CASSLVGTGVPNEQFF	TGTGCCAGCAGCTTAGTGGGGACAGGGGTCCCTAATGAGCAGTTCTTC
16	TRBV4-3	TRBJ2-7	few	-	CASSQESGKNFYEQYF	TGCGCCAGCAGCCAAGAATCAGGGAAAAATTTCTACGAGCAGTACTTC
14	TRBV19	TRBJ2-7	-	-	CASSIGEGVHEQYF	TGTGCCAGTAGTATCGGTGAGGGGGTCCACGAGCAGTACTTC
15	TRBV9	TRBJ1-1	-	TRBD1	CASSPRTGGITEAFF	TGTGCCAGCAGCCCCCGGACAGGGGGCATCACTGAAGCTTTCTTT
15	TRBV15	TRBJ1-5	-	-	CATSPGQYSNQPQHF	TGTGCCACCAGCCCTGGACAATATAGCAATCAGCCCCAGCATTTT
14	TRBV2	TRBJ1-1	few	-	CASTWSPVNTEAFF	TGTGCCAGCACCTGGAGCCCCGTGAACACTGAAGCTTTCTTT
15	TRBV5-1	TRBJ2-3	-	TRBD2	CASSLDSGRTDTQYF	TGCGCCAGCAGCTTGGATAGCGGGAGGACAGATACGCAGTATTTT
14	TRBV10-2	TRBJ2-3	-	TRBD1	CASSPQQGVNTQYF	TGCGCCAGCAGCCCCCAGCAGGGGGTAAATACGCAGTATTTT
14	TRBV27	TRBJ1-1	-	-	CASSSTMEGPEAFF	TGTGCCAGCAGTTCCACTATGGAGGGCCCTGAAGCTTTCTTT
15	TRBV29-1	TRBJ2-2	-	TRBD2	CSVPRGRANTGELFF	TGCAGCGTCCCCCGCGGGAGGGCGAACACCGGGGAGCTGTTTTTT
14	TRBV5-1	TRBJ2-1	-	-	CASSLEPPPSEQFF	TGCGCCAGCAGCTTGGAACCCCCCCCCAGTGAGCAGTTCTTC
13	TRBV14	TRBJ1-2	-	-	CASSQVQARGYTF	TGTGCCAGCAGCCAAGTACAGGCTCGGGGCTACACCTTC
13	TRBV7-2	TRBJ2-1	-	-	CAVQTGGMMGQFF	TGTGCCGTTCAGACTGGGGGGATGATGGGGCAGTTCTTC
16	TRBV11-2	TRBJ1-6	-	TRBD1	CASSLERQGVGSPLHF	TGTGCCAGCAGCTTAGAACGACAGGGGGTAGGTTCACCCCTCCACTTT
13	TRBV6-5	TRBJ2-1	-	TRBD2	CASSGLAGWGQFF	TGTGCCAGCAGTGGACTAGCGGGGTGGGGGCAGTTCTTC
15	TRBV19	TRBJ2-7	-	TRBD1	CASSIRTGPFYEQYF	TGTGCCAGTAGTATTCGGACAGGGCCCTTTTACGAGCAGTACTTC
16	TRBV7-6	TRBJ2-1	-	TRBD2	CASSLAGAGPHNEQFF	TGTGCCAGCAGCTTAGCAGGAGCGGGGCCCCACAATGAGCAGTTCTTC
16	TRBV7-5	TRBJ1-5	-	-	CARSLLTVFSNQPQHF	TGTGCCAGAAGCTTACTGACAGTCTTTAGCAATCAGCCCCAGCATTTT
14	TRBV18	TRBJ1-4	-	TRBD1	CASSGQGTNEKLFF	TGTGCCAGCTCGGGACAGGGCACTAATGAAAAACTGTTTTTT
14	TRBV27	TRBJ1-1	-	-	CASSPSQGWTEAFF	TGTGCCAGCAGTCCCTCACAGGGTTGGACTGAAGCTTTCTTT